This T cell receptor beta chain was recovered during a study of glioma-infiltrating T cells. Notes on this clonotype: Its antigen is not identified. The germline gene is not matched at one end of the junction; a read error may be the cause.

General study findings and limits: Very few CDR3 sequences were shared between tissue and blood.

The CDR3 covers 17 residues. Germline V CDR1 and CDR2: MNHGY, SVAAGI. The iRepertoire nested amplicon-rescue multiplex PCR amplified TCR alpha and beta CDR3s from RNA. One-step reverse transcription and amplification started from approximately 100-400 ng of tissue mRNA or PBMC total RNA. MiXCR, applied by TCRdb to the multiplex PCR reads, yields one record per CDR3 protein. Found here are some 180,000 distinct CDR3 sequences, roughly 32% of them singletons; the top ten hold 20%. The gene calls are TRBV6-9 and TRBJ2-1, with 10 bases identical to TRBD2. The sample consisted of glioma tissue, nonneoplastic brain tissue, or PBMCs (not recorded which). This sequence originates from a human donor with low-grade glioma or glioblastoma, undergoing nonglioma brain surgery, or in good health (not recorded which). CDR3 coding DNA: TGTGCCAGCAGTTTATTCGGCCGGACTAGCGGACACAATGAGCAGTCCTTC. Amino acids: CASSLFGRTSGHNEQSF.